This T cell receptor beta chain was obtained from a study of T cells in localized non-small cell lung cancer. Overall study findings and caveats: Adjacent lung had a median about 60 of the 100 largest tumor clones.

Germline CDR1 and CDR2: SGHRS and YFSETQ. This CDR3 is built from 13 residues. The ends lost 4 bases at V and 4 bases at J; junction bases unmatched: 2. A word on this clone: Its antigen is currently unknown.

Here immunoSEQ multiplex PCR was the method, and the copy in TCRdb shows in-frame clones only, minus some. The repertoire consists of approximately 35,000 clones, with approximately 89% occurring once and the leading ten covering roughly 12%. This chain connects TRBV5-1 to TRBJ2-7; 10 bases fit TRBD2. The sequence was obtained from a female donor aged 60 or older with stage II lung adenocarcinoma. The input for sequencing was peripheral blood mononuclear cells, taken before any cancer treatment. CDR3 coding DNA: TGCGCCAGCAGCCCAGCGGGAGGGTACGAGCAGTACTTC. Its translation is CASSPAGGYEQYF.